Here is one T cell receptor beta chain with its context. As yet, its antigen is unknown. Germline-derived CDR1 and CDR2 are SGHKS and YYEKEE (reference sequence). The CDR3 contains 15 residues. This entry comes from a study of monozygotic twins with inflammatory bowel disease. One blood sample of approximately 2.5 ml was taken from each donor. Study results and limitations: Diversity of TCRbeta measured by inverse Simpson was lower in IBD patients than in healthy co-twins.

The RNA usage for each TCR library was approximately 3.5 ug of total RNA. Eight separate reactions for every sample produced the cDNA. TCRdb re-called the 5' RACE reads and shows each CDR3 protein once, DNA omitted. The sample table includes approximately 390,000 distinct CDR3 sequences. The V and J genes are TRBV5-5 and TRBJ1-6; the D call from TCRdb, TRBD1, cannot be confirmed without DNA. Input material: blood. The sequence was collected from a human donor with ulcerative colitis or Crohn's disease, or a healthy co-twin of an affected twin (not recorded which). CDR3 residues: CASSQGFTYNSPLHF.